Sequencing of this T cell receptor (beta chain) was carried out in a study of OX40 agonist ivuxolimab in advanced cancers. Study details: Partial responses were recorded for three patients, including one with hepatocellular carcinoma and two with cutaneous melanoma.

V was trimmed by 3 bases and J by 6 bases, leaving 14 bases between them. This CDR3 comprises 14 residues. The germline V gene has CDR1 SGHTA and CDR2 FQGTGA. TCRdb's table, derived via immunoSEQ multiplex PCR, lists solely in-frame clones and lacks some. The sample consists of approximately 20,000 clones, about 77% of them appearing once. Study outcomes and limitations: Clones of CD4+ and CD8+ blood T cells grew by week 6 at doses of 0.1 to 3.0 mg/kg.

In the case of this clone: Its antigen is not identified.

This chain joins TRBV7-3 and TRBJ1-1; D is unresolved. The origin of this receptor is an adult with an advanced solid tumor such as melanoma, head and neck, liver or kidney cancer. The source material was CD4+ or CD8+ T cells sorted from blood, sampled in a trial of the OX40 agonist ivuxolimab. The CDR3 DNA is TGTGCCAGCAGCTTGGGAGTTTCGGGAGCTGAAGCTTTCTTT. It specifies CASSLGVSGAEAFF. The whole variable domain, remainder taken from reference TRBV7-3 and TRBJ1-1, is GAGVSQTPSNKVTEKGKYVELRCDPISGHTALYWYRQSLGQGPEFLIYFQGTGAADDSGLPNDRFFAVRPEGSVSTLKIQRTERGDSAVYLCASSLGVSGAEAFFGQGTRLTVV.